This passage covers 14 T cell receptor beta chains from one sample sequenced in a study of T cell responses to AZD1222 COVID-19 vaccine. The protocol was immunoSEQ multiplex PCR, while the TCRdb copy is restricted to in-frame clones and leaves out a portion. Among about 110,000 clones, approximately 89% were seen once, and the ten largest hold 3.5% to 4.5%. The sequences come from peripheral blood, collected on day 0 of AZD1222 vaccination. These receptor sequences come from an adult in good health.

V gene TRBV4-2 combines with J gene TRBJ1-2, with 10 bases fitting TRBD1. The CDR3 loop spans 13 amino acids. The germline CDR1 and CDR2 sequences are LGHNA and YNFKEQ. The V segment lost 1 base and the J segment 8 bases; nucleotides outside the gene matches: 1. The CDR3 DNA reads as TGTGCCAGCAGCCAAGGACAGGGGGCGGGCTACACCTTC. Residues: CASSQGQGAGYTF.

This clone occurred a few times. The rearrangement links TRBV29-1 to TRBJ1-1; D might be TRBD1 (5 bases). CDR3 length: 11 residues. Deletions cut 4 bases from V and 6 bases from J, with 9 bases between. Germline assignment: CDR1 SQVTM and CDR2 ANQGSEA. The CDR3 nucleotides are TGCAGCGTTGTGTTGGGGGCTGAAGCTTTCTTT. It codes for CSVVLGAEAFF.

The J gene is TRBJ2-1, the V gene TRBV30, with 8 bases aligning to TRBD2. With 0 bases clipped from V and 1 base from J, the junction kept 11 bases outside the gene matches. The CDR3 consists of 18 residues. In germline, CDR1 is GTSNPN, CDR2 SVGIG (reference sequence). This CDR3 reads CAWSVRAGAYLSYNEQFF. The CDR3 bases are TGTGCCTGGAGTGTAAGAGCGGGGGCGTATCTTTCCTACAATGAGCAGTTCTTC.

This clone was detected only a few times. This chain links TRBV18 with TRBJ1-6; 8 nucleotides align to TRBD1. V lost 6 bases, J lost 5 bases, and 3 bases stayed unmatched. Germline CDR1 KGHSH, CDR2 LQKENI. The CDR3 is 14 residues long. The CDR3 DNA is TGTGCCAGCTCCTCGGGACAGGATAATTCACCCCTCCACTTT. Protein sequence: CASSSGQDNSPLHF.

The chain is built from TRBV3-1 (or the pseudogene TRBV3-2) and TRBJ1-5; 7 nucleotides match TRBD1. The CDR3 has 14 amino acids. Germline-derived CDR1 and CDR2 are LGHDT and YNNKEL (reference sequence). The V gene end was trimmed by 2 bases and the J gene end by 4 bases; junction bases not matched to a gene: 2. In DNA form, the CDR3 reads TGTGCCAGCAGCCAATCACAGGGGAATCAGCCCCAGCATTTT. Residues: CASSQSQGNQPQHF.

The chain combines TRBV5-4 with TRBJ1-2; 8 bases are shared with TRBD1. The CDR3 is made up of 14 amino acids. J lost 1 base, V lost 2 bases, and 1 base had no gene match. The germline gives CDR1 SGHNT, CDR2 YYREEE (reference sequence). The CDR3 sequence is CASSFDRGNYGYTF. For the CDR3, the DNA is TGTGCCAGCAGCTTCGACAGGGGTAACTATGGCTACACCTTC.

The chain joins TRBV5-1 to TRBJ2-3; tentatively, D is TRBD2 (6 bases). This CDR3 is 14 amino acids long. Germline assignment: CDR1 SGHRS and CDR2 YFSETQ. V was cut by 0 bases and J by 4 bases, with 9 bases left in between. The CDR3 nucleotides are TGCGCCAGCAGCTTGGCCCCGGGGGCAGATACGCAGTATTTT. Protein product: CASSLAPGADTQYF.

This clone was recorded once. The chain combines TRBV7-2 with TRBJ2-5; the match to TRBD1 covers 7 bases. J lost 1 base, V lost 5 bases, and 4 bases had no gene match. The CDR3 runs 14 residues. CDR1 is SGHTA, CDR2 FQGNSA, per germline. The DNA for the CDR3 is TGTGCCAGCAGCCGGGGACAGAGCCAAGAGACCCAGTACTTC. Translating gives CASSRGQSQETQYF.

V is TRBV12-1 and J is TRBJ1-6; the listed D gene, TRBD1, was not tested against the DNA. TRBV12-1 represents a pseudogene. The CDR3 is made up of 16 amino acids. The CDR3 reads CASSAPGTTYNSPLHF. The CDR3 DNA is TGTGCCAGCAGCGCCCCCGGGACAACTTATAATTCACCCCTCCACTTT.

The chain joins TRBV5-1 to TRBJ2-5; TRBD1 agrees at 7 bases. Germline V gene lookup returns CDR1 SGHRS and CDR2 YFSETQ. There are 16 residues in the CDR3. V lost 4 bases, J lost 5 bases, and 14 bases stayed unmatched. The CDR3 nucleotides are TGCGCCAGCAGCGTCGGACAGGCACTGGTTGGGGAGACCCAGTACTTC. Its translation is CASSVGQALVGETQYF.

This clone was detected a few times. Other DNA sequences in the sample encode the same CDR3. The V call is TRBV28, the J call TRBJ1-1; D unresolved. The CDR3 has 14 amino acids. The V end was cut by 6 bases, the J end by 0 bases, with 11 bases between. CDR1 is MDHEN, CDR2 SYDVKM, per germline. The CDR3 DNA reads TGTGCCAGCAGCTCTGGGCAGTTGAACACTGAAGCTTTCTTT. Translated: CASSSGQLNTEAFF.

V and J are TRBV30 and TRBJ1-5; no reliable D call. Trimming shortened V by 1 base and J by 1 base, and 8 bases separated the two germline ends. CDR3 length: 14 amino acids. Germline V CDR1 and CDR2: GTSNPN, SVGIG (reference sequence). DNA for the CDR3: TGTGCCTGGAGTGGCGGGAGGAGCAATCAGCCCCAGCATTTT. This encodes CAWSGGRSNQPQHF.

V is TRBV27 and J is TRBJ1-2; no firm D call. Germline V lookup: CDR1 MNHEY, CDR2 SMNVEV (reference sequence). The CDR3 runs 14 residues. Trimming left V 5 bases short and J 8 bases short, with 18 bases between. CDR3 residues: CASSPTDIIQGYTF. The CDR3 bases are TGTGCCAGCAGTCCCACCGACATTATCCAGGGCTACACCTTC.

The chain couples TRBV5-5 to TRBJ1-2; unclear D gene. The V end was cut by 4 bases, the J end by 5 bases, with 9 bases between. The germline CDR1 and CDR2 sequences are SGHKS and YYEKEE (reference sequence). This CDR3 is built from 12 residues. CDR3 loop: CASSPDGYGYTF. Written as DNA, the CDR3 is TGTGCCAGCAGCCCGGACGGATATGGCTACACCTTC.